This T cell receptor beta chain originates from a study of OX40 agonist ivuxolimab in advanced cancers. The overall study: Patients got intravenous ivuxolimab at 0.01 to 10 mg/kg every 2 weeks.

This CDR3 contains 14 residues. Germline CDR1 is LNHDA and CDR2 is SQIVND (reference sequence). The germline V and J ends were trimmed by 1 base and 0 bases, with 6 bases remaining between them. Here immunoSEQ multiplex PCR was the method, and the copy in TCRdb shows in-frame clones only, minus some. Of 60,000 or so clones in the sample, around 85% were seen once. Sequenced material: CD4+ or CD8+ T cells sorted from blood, taken in a trial of the OX40 agonist ivuxolimab. This sequence was found in an adult with an advanced solid tumor such as melanoma, head and neck, liver or kidney cancer. The V call is TRBV19, the J call TRBJ1-1; TRBD1 might be the D (5 bases). CDR3 sequence (DNA): TGTGCCAGTAGTATAGGACAGCTGAACACTGAAGCTTTCTTT. It yields the protein CASSIGQLNTEAFF.